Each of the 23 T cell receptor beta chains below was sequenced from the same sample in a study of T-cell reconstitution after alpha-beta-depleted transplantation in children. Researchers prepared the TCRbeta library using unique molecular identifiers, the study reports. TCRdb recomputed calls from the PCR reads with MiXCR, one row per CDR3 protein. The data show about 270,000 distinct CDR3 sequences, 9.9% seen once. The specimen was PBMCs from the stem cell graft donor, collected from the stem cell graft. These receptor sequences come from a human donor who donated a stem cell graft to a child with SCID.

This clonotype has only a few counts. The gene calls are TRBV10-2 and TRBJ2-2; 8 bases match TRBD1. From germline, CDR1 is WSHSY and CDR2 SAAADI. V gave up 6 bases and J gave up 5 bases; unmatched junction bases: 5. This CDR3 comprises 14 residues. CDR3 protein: CASSQQGVTGELFF. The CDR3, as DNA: TGCGCCAGCAGCCAACAGGGGGTAACCGGGGAGCTGTTTTTT.

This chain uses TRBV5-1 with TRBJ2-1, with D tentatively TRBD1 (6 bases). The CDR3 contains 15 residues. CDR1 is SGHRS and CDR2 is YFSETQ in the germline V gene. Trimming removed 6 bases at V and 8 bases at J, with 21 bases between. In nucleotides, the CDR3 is TGCGCCAGCATCACCGGGACCCAGGGGCGGTATGAGCAGTTCTTC. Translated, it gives CASITGTQGRYEQFF.

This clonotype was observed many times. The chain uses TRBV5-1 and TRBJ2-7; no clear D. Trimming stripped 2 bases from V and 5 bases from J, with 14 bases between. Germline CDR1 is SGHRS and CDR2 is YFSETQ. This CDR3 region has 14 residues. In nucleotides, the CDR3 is TGCGCCAGCAGCTTTAAGGACGACGTACACGAGCAGTACTTC. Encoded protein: CASSFKDDVHEQYF. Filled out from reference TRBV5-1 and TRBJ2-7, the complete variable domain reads KAGVTQTPRYLIKTRGQQVTLSCSPISGHRSVSWYQQTPGQGLQFLFEYFSETQRNKGNFPGRFSGRQFSNSRSEMNVSTLELGDSALYLCASSFKDDVHEQYFGPGTRLTVT.

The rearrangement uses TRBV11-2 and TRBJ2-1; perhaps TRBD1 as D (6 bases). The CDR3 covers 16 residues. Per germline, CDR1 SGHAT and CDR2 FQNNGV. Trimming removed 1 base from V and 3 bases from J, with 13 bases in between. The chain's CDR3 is CASSLVGTPGYNEQFF. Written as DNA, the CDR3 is TGTGCCAGCAGCTTAGTCGGGACACCAGGCTACAATGAGCAGTTCTTC.

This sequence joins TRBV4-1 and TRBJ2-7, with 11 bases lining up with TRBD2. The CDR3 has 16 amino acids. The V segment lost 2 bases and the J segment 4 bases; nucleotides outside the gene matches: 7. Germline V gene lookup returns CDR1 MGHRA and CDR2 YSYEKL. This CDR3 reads CASSQITSGGAYEQYF. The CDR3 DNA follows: TGCGCCAGCAGCCAAATCACTAGCGGGGGAGCATACGAGCAGTACTTC.

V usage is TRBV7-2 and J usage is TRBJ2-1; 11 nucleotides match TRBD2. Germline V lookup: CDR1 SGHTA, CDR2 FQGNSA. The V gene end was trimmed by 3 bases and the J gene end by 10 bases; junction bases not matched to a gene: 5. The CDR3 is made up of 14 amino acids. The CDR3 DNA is TGTGCCAGCAGCTTTGCTCTAGCGGGGGGCGAGCAGTTCTTC. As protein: CASSFALAGGEQFF.

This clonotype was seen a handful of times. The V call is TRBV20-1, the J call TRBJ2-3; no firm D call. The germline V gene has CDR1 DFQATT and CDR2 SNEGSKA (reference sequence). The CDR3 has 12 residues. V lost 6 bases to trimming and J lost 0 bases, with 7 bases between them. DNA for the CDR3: TGCAGTGCGGGCTCTAGCACAGATACGCAGTATTTT. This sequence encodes CSAGSSTDTQYF.

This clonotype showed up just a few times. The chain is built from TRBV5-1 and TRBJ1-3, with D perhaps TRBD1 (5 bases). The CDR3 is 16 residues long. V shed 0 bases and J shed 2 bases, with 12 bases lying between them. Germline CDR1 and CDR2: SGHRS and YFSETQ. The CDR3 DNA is TGCGCCAGCAGCTTGGACTGGGGGAGACCTGGAAACACCATATATTTT. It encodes CASSLDWGRPGNTIYF.

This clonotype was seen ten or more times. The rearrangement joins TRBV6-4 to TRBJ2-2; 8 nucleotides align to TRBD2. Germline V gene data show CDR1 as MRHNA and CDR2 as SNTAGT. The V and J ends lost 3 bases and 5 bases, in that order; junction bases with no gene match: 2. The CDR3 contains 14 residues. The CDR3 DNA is TGTGCCAGCAGTGAGGCGGGGGGAACCGGGGAGCTGTTTTTT. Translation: CASSEAGGTGELFF.

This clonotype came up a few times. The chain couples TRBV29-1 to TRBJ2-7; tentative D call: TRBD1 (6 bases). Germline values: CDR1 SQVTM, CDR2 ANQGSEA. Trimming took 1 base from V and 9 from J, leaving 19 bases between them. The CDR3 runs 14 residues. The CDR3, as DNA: TGCAGCGTTGAAGTCCGGGACAACCCGGTGGGGCAGTACTTC. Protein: CSVEVRDNPVGQYF.

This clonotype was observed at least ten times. The CDR3 DNA is TGTGCCAGCTGTGTGCGGGGGGGCGGGAATACGCAGTATTTT. Amino acid sequence: CASCVRGGGNTQYF. The gene calls are TRBV12-3 or TRBV12-4 and TRBJ2-3, with 9 bases matching TRBD2. J was trimmed by 7 bases and V by 8 bases; bases with no gene match: 10. This CDR3 is built from 14 residues.

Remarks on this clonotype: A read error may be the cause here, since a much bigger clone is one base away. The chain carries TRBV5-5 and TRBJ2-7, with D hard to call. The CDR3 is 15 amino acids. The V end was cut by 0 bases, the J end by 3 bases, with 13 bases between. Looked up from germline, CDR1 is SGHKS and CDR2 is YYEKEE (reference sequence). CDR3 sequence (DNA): TGTGCCAGCAGCTTGGAAGTGACATGGAACTACGAGCAGTACTTC. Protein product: CASSLEVTWNYEQYF.

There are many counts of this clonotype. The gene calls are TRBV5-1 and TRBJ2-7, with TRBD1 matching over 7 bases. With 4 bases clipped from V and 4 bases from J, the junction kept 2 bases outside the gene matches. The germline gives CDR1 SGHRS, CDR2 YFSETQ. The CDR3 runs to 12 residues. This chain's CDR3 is CASSRGQYEQYF. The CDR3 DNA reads TGCGCCAGCAGCCGGGGACAGTACGAGCAGTACTTC.

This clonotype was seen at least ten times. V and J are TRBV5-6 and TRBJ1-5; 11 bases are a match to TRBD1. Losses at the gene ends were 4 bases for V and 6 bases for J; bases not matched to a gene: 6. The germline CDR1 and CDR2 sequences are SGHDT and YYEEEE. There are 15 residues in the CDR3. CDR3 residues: CASSRRTGGSQPQHF. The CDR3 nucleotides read TGTGCCAGCAGCAGACGGACAGGGGGCTCTCAGCCCCAGCATTTT.

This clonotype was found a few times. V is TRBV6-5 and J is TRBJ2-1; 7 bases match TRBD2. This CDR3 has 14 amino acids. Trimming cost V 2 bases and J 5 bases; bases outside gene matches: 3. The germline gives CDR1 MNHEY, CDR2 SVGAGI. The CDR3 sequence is CASSYAGVNNEQFF. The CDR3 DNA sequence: TGTGCCAGCAGTTACGCGGGGGTGAACAATGAGCAGTTCTTC.

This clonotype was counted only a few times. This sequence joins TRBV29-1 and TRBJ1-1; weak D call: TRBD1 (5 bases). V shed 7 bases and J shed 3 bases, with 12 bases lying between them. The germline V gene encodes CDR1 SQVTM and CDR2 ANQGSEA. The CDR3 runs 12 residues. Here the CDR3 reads CSAAGEYTEAFF. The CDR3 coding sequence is TGCAGCGCGGCGGGGGAATACACTGAAGCTTTCTTT.

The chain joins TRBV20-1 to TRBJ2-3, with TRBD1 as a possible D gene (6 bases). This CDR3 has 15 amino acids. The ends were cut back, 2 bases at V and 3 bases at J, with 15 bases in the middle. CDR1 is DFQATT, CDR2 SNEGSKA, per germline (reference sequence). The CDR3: CSARHYRDGTDTQYF. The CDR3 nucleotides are TGCAGTGCTAGACACTACAGGGACGGTACAGATACGCAGTATTTT.

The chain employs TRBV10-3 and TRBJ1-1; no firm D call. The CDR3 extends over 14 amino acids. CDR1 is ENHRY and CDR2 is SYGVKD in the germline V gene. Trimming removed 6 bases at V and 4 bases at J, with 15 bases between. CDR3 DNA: TGTGCCATCAGCTCCCTGACCGGGGTCACTGAAGCTTTCTTT. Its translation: CAISSLTGVTEAFF.

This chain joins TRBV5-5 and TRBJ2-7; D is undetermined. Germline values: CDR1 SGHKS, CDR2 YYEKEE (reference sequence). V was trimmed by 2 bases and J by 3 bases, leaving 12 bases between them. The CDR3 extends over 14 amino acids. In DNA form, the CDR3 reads TGTGCCAGCAGCTTCCTTTGGGTTAGCTACGAGCAGTACTTC. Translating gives CASSFLWVSYEQYF.

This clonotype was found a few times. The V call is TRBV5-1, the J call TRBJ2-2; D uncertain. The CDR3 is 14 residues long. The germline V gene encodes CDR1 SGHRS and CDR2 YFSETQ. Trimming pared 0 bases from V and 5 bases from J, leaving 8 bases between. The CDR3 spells CASSLVSETGELFF. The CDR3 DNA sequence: TGCGCCAGCAGCTTGGTCAGTGAGACCGGGGAGCTGTTTTTT. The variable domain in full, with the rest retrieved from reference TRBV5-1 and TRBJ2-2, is KAGVTQTPRYLIKTRGQQVTLSCSPISGHRSVSWYQQTPGQGLQFLFEYFSETQRNKGNFPGRFSGRQFSNSRSEMNVSTLELGDSALYLCASSLVSETGELFFGEGSRLTVL.

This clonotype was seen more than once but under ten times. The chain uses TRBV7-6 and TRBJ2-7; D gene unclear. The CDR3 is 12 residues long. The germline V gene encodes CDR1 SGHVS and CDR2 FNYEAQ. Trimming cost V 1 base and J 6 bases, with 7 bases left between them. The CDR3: CASSLDTVEQYF. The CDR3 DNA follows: TGTGCCAGCAGCTTAGATACAGTCGAGCAGTACTTC.

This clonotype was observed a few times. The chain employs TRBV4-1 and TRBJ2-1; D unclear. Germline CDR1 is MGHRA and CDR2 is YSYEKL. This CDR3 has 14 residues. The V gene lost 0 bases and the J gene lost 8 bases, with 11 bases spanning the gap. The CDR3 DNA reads TGCGCCAGCAGCCAAGAATCCCGACTGCATGAGCAGTTCTTC. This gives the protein CASSQESRLHEQFF.

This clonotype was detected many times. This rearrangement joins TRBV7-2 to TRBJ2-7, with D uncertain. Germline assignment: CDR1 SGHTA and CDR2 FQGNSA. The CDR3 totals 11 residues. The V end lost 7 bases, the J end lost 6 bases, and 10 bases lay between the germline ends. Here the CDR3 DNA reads TGTGCCAGCACCTCCCTTGGCGAGCAGTACTTC. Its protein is CASTSLGEQYF.